These 11 T cell receptor beta chains were sequenced from one sample in a study of cytomegalovirus exposure and HLA in healthy donors. The PCR used 60 Vbeta and 13 Jbeta primers. Assay: immunoSEQ multiplex PCR; the TCRdb copy retains only in-frame clones and omits some. Here the sample spans about 170,000 clones, around three quarters being singletons. The specimen was PBMCs. The receptors come from a woman in her 30s in good health and CMV-seropositive.

This clone was observed a few times. The rearrangement joins TRBV9 to TRBJ1-2; 7 nucleotides match TRBD1. The V gene end was trimmed by 3 bases and the J gene end by 4 bases; junction bases not matched to a gene: 9. CDR3 length: 15 amino acids. In germline, CDR1 is SGDLS, CDR2 YYNGEE. CDR3 nucleotides: TGTGCCAGCAGCGGACCAAGACAGGGTACCTATGGCTACACCTTC. As protein: CASSGPRQGTYGYTF.

This clone was counted a single time. The rearrangement links TRBV5-4 to TRBJ2-3; 11 bases match TRBD2. Losses at the gene ends were 4 bases for V and 5 bases for J; bases not matched to a gene: 15. The germline CDR1 and CDR2 sequences are SGHNT and YYREEE (reference sequence). CDR3 length: 18 residues. This CDR3 reads CASSATYKGTSGRDTQYF. The CDR3 DNA reads as TGTGCCAGCAGCGCCACGTATAAAGGGACTAGCGGTCGAGATACGCAGTATTTT.

The chain couples TRBV5-4 to TRBJ1-1, with unresolved D. V was cut by 1 base and J by 0 bases, with 10 bases left in between. The CDR3 runs to 15 residues. CDR1 and CDR2 from the germline V gene are SGHNT and YYREEE (reference sequence). CDR3 in amino acids: CASSLNSFMNTEAFF. CDR3 nucleotide sequence: TGTGCCAGCAGCTTGAACAGTTTCATGAACACTGAAGCTTTCTTT.

The chain combines TRBV19 with TRBJ1-2; perhaps TRBD1 as D (5 bases). Germline V lookup: CDR1 LNHDA, CDR2 SQIVND (reference sequence). The ends were cut back, 5 bases at V and 1 base at J, with 11 bases in the middle. CDR3 length: 14 residues. CDR3 sequence reads: CASSRQGNNYGYTF. In DNA, the CDR3 is TGTGCCAGTAGTCGGCAGGGTAATAACTATGGCTACACCTTC.

The rearrangement links TRBV15 to TRBJ1-4, with D unresolved. Germline CDR1 is LNHNV and CDR2 is YYDKDF (reference sequence). This CDR3 comprises 16 residues. Deletions cut 0 bases from V and 0 bases from J, with 8 bases between. CDR3 protein: CATSRDIVSTNEKLFF. CDR3 in DNA: TGTGCCACCAGCAGAGATATTGTCTCAACTAATGAAAAACTGTTTTTT.

The V and J genes are TRBV28 and TRBJ2-7; 8 bases match TRBD2. After removal of 2 bases from V and 6 bases from J, the junction contained 9 bases not matched to a gene. The CDR3 is 15 residues long. Germline lookup yields CDR1 MDHEN and CDR2 SYDVKM. CDR3 in amino acids: CASSLPRGGPGEQYF. CDR3 sequence (DNA): TGTGCCAGCAGTTTACCTCGGGGGGGCCCGGGCGAGCAGTACTTC.

The chain uses TRBV5-8 and TRBJ2-3, with 10 bases identical to TRBD1. Germline CDR1 and CDR2: SGHTS and YDEGEE. The V gene end was trimmed by 0 bases and the J gene end by 2 bases; junction bases not matched to a gene: 3. This CDR3 has 16 residues. The CDR3 DNA is TGTGCCAGCAGCTTGGGACAGGGGGCGCCCACAGATACGCAGTATTTT. Amino acid sequence: CASSLGQGAPTDTQYF.

This chain links TRBV6-5 with TRBJ1-2; 7 bases agree with TRBD1. The V and J ends lost 5 bases and 6 bases, in that order; junction bases with no gene match: 0. CDR1 is MNHEY, CDR2 SVGAGI, per germline. CDR3 length: 11 residues. The CDR3: CASSDRDGYTF. For the CDR3, the DNA is TGTGCCAGCAGTGACAGGGATGGCTACACCTTC.

In this sample, this clone turned up a few times. The chain employs TRBV10-3 and TRBJ1-4; 7 bases match TRBD1. Germline V gene sequence: CDR1 ENHRY, CDR2 SYGVKD. This CDR3 region has 14 residues. Unmatched junction bases numbered 8, after V lost 11 bases and J lost 2 bases. The CDR3 DNA reads TGTGCCTCCCACAGGGGCGGGACTAATGAAAAACTGTTTTTT. Translation gives CASHRGGTNEKLFF.

This chain connects TRBV27 to TRBJ1-1, with D possibly being TRBD1 (5 bases). The CDR3 extends over 15 amino acids. Germline V gene data show CDR1 as MNHEY and CDR2 as SMNVEV (reference sequence). Deletions cut 2 bases from V and 5 bases from J, with 15 bases between. The CDR3 protein is CASSLSRSGRTEAFF. The CDR3 region has the DNA TGTGCCAGCAGTTTAAGCCGGTCAGGGCGAACTGAAGCTTTCTTT.

The genes are TRBV5-8 and TRBJ1-5, with 7 nucleotides matching TRBD1. Germline CDR1 is SGHTS and CDR2 is YDEGEE. This CDR3 region has 16 residues. V lost 5 bases, J lost 6 bases, and 14 bases stayed unmatched. The CDR3 nucleotides read TGTGCCAGCAGGCCGACCGACAGGGTGCTTGTTCAGCCCCAGCATTTT. It translates to CASRPTDRVLVQPQHF.